The T cell receptor beta chain described here comes from a study of blood T cells in healthy people across ages. Study-level information: Template switching captured about one barcoded beta molecule per two T cells.

A minimum of 6.5 million PBMCs was isolated per sample. Sample-barcoded 5' priming and a J-beta primer mix drove a second PCR of about 7 to 12 cycles. TCRdb recomputed calls from the 5' RACE reads with MiXCR, one row per CDR3 protein. The data hold 590,000 or so distinct CDR3 sequences, with about 30% observed a single time. This clonotype was seen at least ten times. V lost 7 bases and J lost 3, with 16 bases in between. Germline values: CDR1 SNHLY, CDR2 FYNNEI. This CDR3 spans 15 amino acids. The sequenced sample was blood. The chain joins TRBV2 to TRBJ2-1; a possible D gene is TRBD1 (6 bases). This clonotype was sampled from a woman older than 75 in good health. CDR3 nucleotides: TGTGCCAGCATCTCCGGGACACTGAGCTACAATGAGCAGTTCTTC. This sequence encodes CASISGTLSYNEQFF.